A selection of T cell receptor beta chains follows, all from one sample in a study of T cell clonotyping in hematopoietic cell transplantation. Method: immunoSEQ multiplex PCR; TCRdb's copy keeps in-frame clones and lacks some. Among several thousand clones listed, about 88% were seen once. The starting material was peripheral blood mononuclear cells, obtained before stem cell transplant. These receptors all stem from a woman in her sixties with acute myeloid leukemia. Some clones in this sample may be carry-over from other donors' samples. The CDR3 runs from the conserved cysteine through the conserved F or W. Fields, in order: V gene, D gene, J gene, clone size, CDR3 DNA, CDR3 protein. A D gene is named only where the DNA matches it firmly. A row's size may be missing; if present it is once, few, many or a size class.

>TRBV19|NA|TRBJ2-2|NA
TGTGCCAGTAGTAAAATGGGGTATGGTGGGGAGCTGTTTTTT
CASSKMGYGGELFF
>TRBV9|TRBD1|TRBJ2-3|NA
TGTGCCAGCAGCTCGATAGGGACAGGGACAAATACGCAGTATTTT
CASSSIGTGTNTQYF
>TRBV6-4|TRBD2|TRBJ2-1|NA
TGTGCCAGCAGTGCCCTAGCGGGAGTCGCCTACAATGAGCAGTTCTTC
CASSALAGVAYNEQFF
>TRBV6-5|TRBD1|TRBJ1-5|NA
TGTGCCAGTGGGCCGGACAGGGTTCAGCCCCAGCATTTT
CASGPDRVQPQHF
>TRBV25-1|NA|TRBJ1-3|NA
TGTGCCAGCAGTCCGGGACAAGACTCTGGAAACACCATATATTTT
CASSPGQDSGNTIYF
>TRBV7-9|NA|TRBJ2-1|NA
TGTGCCGTCCAGCGATACAGCTACAATGAGCAGTTCTTC
CAVQRYSYNEQFF
>TRBV15|TRBD2|TRBJ2-6|once
TGTGCCACCAGCAGAGAAACAGCGACTAGCTGGGGCTCTGGGGCCAACGTCCTGACTTTC
CATSRETATSWGSGANVLTF
>TRBV15|NA|TRBJ1-5|NA
TGTGCCACCAGCAGAGATCTTACCGGGGGTCAGCCCCAGCATTTT
CATSRDLTGGQPQHF
>TRBV18|TRBD1|TRBJ2-1|NA
TGTGCCAGCTCACCGGACAGGGGGCTTTACAATGAGCAGTTCTTC
CASSPDRGLYNEQFF
>TRBV29-1|NA|TRBJ1-5|NA
TGCAGCGTTGAAATCACCGGGGAGCCCAATCAGCCCCAGCATTTT
CSVEITGEPNQPQHF
>TRBV5-1|NA|TRBJ2-1|NA
TGCGCCAGCAGCAGGGGCAGCAGCTCCTACAATGAGCAGTTCTTC
CASSRGSSSYNEQFF
>TRBV5-1|NA|TRBJ1-5|NA
TGCGCCACCACCAATCAGCCCCAGCATTTT
CATTNQPQHF
>TRBV5-1|NA|TRBJ2-5|NA
TGCGCCAGCAGCTTGGATAAGCCGGGTTGGGGGGAGACCCAGTACTTC
CASSLDKPGWGETQYF
>TRBV2|NA|TRBJ2-2|NA
TGTGCCAGCCGGTGGGTCGGGGAGCTGTTTTTT
CASRWVGELFF
>TRBV4-1|NA|TRBJ1-3|once
TGCGCCAGCAGCCAAGAGGGCGCGGGAAGCTCTGGAAACACCATATATTTT
CASSQEGAGSSGNTIYF
>TRBV9|NA|TRBJ2-1|once
TGTGCCAGCAGCGTTACAGGACAGAAGTACAATGAGCAGTTCTTC
CASSVTGQKYNEQFF
>TRBV9|NA|TRBJ1-1|NA
TGTGCCAGCAGCGTAAACGGTGAAGCTTTCTTT
CASSVNGEAFF
>TRBV7-6|NA|TRBJ2-2|NA
TGTGCCATCCCCCAAACTTCGGGCGGGACATACACCGGGGAGCTGTTTTTT
CAIPQTSGGTYTGELFF
>TRBV9|NA|TRBJ2-3|NA
TGTGCCAGCAGCGTAGCGTATAGAGGGGGTACGCAGTATTTT
CASSVAYRGGTQYF
>TRBV19|NA|TRBJ1-1|NA
TGTGCCAGCAAACGGCGCTGGGGCGGGAACACTGAAGCTTTCTTT
CASKRRWGGNTEAFF
>TRBV30|NA|TRBJ2-1|NA
TGTGCCTGGTCCCCCTTTGACAATGAGCAGTTCTTC
CAWSPFDNEQFF
>TRBV14|NA|TRBJ1-6|NA
TGTGCCAGCAGCCAAGGACGGTATAATTCACCCCTCCACTTT
CASSQGRYNSPLHF
>TRBV29-1|NA|TRBJ1-5|NA
TGCAGCGTTTCACCGGGGGGGATGCCCAATCAGCCCCAGCATTTT
CSVSPGGMPNQPQHF
>TRBV5-6|TRBD1|TRBJ2-7|NA
TGTGCCAGCAGCTCTGGGACAGGGGCATACGAGCAGTACTTC
CASSSGTGAYEQYF